This T cell receptor beta chain was identified in a study of CD8 T cells in Susac syndrome. Study-level results: The authors acknowledged that the study's TCR sequencing and HLA analysis involved relatively few individuals.

Turning to this clonotype: Its antigen is not known.

Healthy donors constituted the control group, matched for age and sex. Germline V gene data show CDR1 as SEHNR and CDR2 as FQNEAQ (reference sequence). V was clipped by 7 bases and J by 3 bases; unmatched bases: 8. The CDR3 extends over 16 amino acids. RNA in amounts of roughly 0.45 to 1 ug was reverse transcribed with random hexamers. Amplification of the TCR beta CDR3 was carried out by immunoSEQ multiplex PCR, which spanned a total of 54 Vbeta and 13 Jbeta segments. TCRdb analysed the immunoSEQ multiplex PCR reads with MiXCR anew, one entry per CDR3 protein. The repertoire consists of approximately 150,000 distinct CDR3 sequences, with less than 95% occurring once and the leading ten covering 0.07% to 0.1%.

V gene TRBV7-9 combines with J gene TRBJ2-2, with 10 bases lining up with TRBD2. Sequenced sample: CD4+ T cells from PBMCs. This receptor was identified in a human donor in good health. The CDR3 nucleotides read TGTGCCAGCACCCCCGGGGGGACTAGCGACACCGGGGAGCTGTTTTTT. It is translated as CASTPGGTSDTGELFF.